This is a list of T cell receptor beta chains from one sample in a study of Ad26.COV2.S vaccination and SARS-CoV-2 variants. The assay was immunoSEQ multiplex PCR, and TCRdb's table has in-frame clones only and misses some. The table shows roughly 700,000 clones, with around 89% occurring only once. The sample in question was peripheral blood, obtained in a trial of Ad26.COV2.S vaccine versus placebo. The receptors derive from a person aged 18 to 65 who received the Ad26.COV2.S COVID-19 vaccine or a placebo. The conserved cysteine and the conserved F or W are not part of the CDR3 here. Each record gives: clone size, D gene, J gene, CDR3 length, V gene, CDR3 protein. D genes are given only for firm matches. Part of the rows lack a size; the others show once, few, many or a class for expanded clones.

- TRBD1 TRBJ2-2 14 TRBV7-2 ASSPPGTGVSGELF
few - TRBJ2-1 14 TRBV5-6 ASSSPRDASRNEQF
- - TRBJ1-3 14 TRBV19 ASSAPLGTRQNTIY
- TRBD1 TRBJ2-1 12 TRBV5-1 ASSGQGAVDEQF
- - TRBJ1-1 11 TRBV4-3 ASSQDLRGEAF
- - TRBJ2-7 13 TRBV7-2 ASSLMVLAGYEQY
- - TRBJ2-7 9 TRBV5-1 ASEHAYEQY
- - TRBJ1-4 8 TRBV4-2 ASSHEKLF
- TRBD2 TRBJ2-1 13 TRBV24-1 ATSASLAGVNEQF
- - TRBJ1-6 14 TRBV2 ASSAELPSYNSPLH
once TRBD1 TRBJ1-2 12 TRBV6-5 ASIGRDRPYGYT
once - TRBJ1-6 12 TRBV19 ASSPGTVNSPLH
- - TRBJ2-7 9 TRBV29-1 SVGRNYEQY
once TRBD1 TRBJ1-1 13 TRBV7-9 ASSTRGTTLTEAF
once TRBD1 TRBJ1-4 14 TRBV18 ASSRPGQATNEKLF
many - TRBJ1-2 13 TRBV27 ASTLLWGGDYGYT
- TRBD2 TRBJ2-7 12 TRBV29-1 SVDLAGKSYEQY
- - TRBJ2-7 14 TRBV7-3 ASSLYPSGVPYEQY
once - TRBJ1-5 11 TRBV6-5 ASSPGNNQPQH
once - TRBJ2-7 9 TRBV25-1 ASSLGTFSV
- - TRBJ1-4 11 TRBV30 AWSVLVNEKLF
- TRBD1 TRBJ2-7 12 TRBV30 AWSVGTVLGEQY
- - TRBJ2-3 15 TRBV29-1 SVAGGSVSPSTDTQY
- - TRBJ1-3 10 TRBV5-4 ASSLLGNTIY
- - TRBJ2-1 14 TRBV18 ASSPGHMISYNEQF
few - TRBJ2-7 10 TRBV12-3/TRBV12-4 ASSKDSYEQY
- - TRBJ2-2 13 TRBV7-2 ASSLDSSNTGELF
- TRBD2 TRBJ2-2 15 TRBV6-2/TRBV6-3 ASSPGGTRRIPGELF
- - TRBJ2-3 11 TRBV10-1 ASSESGADTQY
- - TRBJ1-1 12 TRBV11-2 ASRHRDNNTEAF
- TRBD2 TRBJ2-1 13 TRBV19 ASSIEAGAYNEQF
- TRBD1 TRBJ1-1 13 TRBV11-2 ASSSYRGGSTEAF
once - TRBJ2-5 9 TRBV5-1 ASSSTETQY
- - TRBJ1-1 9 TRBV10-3 AISEYAEAF
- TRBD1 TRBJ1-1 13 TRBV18 ASSPLGQGVTEAF
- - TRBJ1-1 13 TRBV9 ASSVGGAGSSEAF
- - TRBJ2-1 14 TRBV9 ASSPSWGSSYNEQF
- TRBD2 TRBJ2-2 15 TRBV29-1 SVLGTSGASHTGELF
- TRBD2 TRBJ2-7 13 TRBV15 ATSREGGNSYEQY
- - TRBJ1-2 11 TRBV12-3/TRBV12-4 ASSLGGLYGYT
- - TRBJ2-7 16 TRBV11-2 ASSESARTRGGTYEQY
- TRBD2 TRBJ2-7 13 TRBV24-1 ATSAPVAGTYEQY
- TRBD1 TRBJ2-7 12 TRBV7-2 ASSRGQGLYEQY
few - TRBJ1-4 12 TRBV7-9 ASSFRAGNEKLF
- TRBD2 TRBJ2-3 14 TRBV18 ASSPGLAGDTDTQY
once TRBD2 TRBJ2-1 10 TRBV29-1 SVAGLEVEQF
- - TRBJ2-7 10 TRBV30 AWSVRGNEQY
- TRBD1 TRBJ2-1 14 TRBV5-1 ASSPGQGSTYNEQF
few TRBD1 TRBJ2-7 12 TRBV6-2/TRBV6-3 ASSTGTGGNEQY